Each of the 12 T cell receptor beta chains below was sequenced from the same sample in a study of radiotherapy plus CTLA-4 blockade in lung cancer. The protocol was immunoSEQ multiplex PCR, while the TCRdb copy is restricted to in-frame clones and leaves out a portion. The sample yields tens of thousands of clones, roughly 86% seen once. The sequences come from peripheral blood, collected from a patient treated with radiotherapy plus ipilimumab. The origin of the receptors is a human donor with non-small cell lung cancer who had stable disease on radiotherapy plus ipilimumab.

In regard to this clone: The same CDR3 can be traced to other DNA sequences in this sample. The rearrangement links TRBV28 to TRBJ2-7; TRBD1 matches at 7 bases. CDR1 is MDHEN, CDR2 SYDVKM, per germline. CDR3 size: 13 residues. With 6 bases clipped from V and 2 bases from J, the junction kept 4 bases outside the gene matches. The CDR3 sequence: CASRTGSTYEQYF. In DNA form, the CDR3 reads TGTGCCAGCAGGACAGGGAGCACCTACGAGCAGTACTTC.

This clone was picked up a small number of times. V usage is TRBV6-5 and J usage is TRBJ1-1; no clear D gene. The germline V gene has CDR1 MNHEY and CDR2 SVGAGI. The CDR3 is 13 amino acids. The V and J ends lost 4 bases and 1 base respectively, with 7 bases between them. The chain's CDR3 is CASSLSQNTEAFF. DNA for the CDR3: TGTGCCAGCAGTTTATCGCAGAACACTGAAGCTTTCTTT.

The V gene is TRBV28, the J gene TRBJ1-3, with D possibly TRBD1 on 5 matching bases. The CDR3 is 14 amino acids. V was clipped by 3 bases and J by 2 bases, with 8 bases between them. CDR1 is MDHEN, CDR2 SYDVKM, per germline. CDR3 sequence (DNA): TGTGCCAGCAGTTTGCTAGGGGCTGGAAACACCATATATTTT. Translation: CASSLLGAGNTIYF.

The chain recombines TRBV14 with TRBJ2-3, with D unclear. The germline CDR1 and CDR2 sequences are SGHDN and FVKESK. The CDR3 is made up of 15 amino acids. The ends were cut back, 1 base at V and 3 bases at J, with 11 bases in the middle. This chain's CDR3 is CASSQGVPPTDTQYF. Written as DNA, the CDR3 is TGTGCCAGCAGCCAAGGAGTCCCCCCGACAGATACGCAGTATTTT.

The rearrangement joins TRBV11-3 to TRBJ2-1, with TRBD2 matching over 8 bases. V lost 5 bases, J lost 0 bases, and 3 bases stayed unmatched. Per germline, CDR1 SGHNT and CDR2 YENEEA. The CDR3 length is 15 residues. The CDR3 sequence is CASSASGGSYNEQFF. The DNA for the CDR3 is TGTGCCAGCAGCGCCAGCGGGGGCTCCTACAATGAGCAGTTCTTC.

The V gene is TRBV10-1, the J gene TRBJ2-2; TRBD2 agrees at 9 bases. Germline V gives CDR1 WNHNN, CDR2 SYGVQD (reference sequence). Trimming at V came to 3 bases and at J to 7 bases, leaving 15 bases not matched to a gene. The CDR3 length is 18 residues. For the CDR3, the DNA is TGCGCCAGCAGTGATGGAGCGGGGGGCCTCGAGTATAGCGGGGAGCTGTTTTTT. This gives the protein CASSDGAGGLEYSGELFF.

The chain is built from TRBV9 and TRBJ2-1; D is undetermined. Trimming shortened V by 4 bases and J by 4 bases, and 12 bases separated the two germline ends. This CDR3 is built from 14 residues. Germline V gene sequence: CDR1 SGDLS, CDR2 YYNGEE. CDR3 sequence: CASSPEWRYNEQFF. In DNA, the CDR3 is TGTGCCAGCAGCCCCGAATGGAGATACAATGAGCAGTTCTTC.

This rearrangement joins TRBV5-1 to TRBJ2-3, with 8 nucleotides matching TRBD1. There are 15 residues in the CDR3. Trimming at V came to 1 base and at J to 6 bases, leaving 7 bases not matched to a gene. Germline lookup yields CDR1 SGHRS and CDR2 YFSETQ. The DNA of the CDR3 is TGCGCCAGCAGCTTGCTGGGACAGGCTCAGGATACGCAGTATTTT. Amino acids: CASSLLGQAQDTQYF.

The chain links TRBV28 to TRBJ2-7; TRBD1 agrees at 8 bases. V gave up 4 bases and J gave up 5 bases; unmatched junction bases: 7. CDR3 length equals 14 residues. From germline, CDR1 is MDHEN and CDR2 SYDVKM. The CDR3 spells CASSSADRDNEQYF. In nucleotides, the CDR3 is TGTGCCAGCAGTTCAGCGGACAGGGACAACGAGCAGTACTTC.

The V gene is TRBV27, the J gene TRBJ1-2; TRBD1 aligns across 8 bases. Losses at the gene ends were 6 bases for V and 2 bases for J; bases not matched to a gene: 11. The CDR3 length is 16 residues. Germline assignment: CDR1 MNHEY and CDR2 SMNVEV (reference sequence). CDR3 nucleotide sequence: TGTGCCAGCAGCCCAGGGGGCAGGAAAGTGAACTATGGCTACACCTTC. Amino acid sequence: CASSPGGRKVNYGYTF.

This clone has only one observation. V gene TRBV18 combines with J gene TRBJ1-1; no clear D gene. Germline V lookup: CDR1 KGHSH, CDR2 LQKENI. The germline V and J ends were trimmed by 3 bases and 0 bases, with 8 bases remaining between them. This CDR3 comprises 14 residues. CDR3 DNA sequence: TGTGCCAGCTCACCCCCCATTTTGAACACTGAAGCTTTCTTT. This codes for CASSPPILNTEAFF.

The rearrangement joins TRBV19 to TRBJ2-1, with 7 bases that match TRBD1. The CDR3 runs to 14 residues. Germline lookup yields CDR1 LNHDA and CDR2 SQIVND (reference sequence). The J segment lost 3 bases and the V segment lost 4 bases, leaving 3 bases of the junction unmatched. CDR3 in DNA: TGTGCCAGTAGTAGACAGGGCTACTACAATGAGCAGTTCTTC. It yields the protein CASSRQGYYNEQFF.